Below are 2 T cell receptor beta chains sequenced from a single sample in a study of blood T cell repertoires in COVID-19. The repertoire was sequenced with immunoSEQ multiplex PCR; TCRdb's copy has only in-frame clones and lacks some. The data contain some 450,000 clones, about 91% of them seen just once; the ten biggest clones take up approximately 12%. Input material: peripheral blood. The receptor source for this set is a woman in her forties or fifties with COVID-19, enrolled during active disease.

CDR3 loop: CASTRDRGSYGYTF. Written as DNA, the CDR3 is TGTGCCAGCACTCGGGACAGGGGGAGCTATGGCTACACCTTC. The V gene is TRBV5-6, the J gene TRBJ1-2; 11 bases map to TRBD1. Germline CDR1 reads SGHDT; CDR2 reads YYEEEE. The J segment lost 4 bases and the V segment lost 6 bases, leaving 5 bases of the junction unmatched. The CDR3 runs to 14 residues.

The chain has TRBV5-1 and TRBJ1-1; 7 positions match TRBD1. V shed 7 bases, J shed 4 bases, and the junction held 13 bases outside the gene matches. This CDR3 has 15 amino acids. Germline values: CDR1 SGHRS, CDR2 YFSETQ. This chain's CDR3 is CASYRSSTGTTEAFF. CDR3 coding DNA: TGCGCCAGCTATCGTTCCTCGACAGGGACCACTGAAGCTTTCTTT.